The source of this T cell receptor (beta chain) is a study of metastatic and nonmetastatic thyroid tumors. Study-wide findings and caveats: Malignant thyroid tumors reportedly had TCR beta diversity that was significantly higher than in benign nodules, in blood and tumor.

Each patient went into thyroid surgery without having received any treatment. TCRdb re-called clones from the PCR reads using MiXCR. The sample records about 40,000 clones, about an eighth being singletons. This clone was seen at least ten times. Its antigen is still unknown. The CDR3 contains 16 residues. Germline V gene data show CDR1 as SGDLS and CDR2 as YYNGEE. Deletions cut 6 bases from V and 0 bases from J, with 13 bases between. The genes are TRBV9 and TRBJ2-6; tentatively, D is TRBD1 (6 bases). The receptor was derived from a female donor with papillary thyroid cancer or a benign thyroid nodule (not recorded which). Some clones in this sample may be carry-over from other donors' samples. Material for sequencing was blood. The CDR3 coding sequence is TGTGCCAGCACCCGGGACACGGCCTCTGGGGCCAACGTCCTGACTTTC. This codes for CASTRDTASGANVLTF. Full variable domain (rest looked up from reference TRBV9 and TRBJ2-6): DSGVTQTPKHLITATGQRVTLRCSPRSGDLSVYWYQQSLDQGLQFLIQYYNGEERAKGNILERFSAQQFPDLHSELNLSSLELGDSALYFCASTRDTASGANVLTFGAGSRLTVL.